This TCR beta chain was observed in a study of OX40 agonist ivuxolimab in advanced cancers. The germline V gene has CDR1 GTSNPN and CDR2 SVGIG (reference sequence). The germline V and J ends were trimmed by 3 bases and 6 bases, with 12 bases remaining between them. This CDR3 has 12 amino acids. Some clones are missing from TCRdb's copy, which holds only in-frame ones; the method was immunoSEQ multiplex PCR. In the table there are 30,000 to 40,000 clones, approximately 89% of which are singletons. The specimen was CD4+ or CD8+ T cells sorted from blood, collected in a trial of the OX40 agonist ivuxolimab. The chain employs TRBV30 and TRBJ2-7, with D possibly matching TRBD1 (5 bases). The clonotype comes from an adult with an advanced solid tumor such as melanoma, head and neck, liver or kidney cancer. CDR3 DNA sequence: TGTGCCTGGAGGGACATCCCTCCCGAGCAGTACTTC. Encoded protein: CAWRDIPPEQYF.